This T cell receptor beta chain was observed in a study of control samples from healthy donors and cancer patients. The method was immunoSEQ multiplex PCR; TCRdb's version includes in-frame clones alone and lacks a portion of them. The sample yields 130,000 to 150,000 clones, 80% to 95% seen once. This CDR3 is 13 amino acids long. Trimming took 4 bases from V and 9 from J, leaving 12 bases between them. Germline-derived CDR1 and CDR2 are MNHEY and SMNVEV (reference sequence). This clonotype was sampled from a man aged 25-45 years in good health. Material: blood. The chain combines TRBV27 with TRBJ2-2; D not resolved. The CDR3 protein is CASSSRRDRELFF. CDR3 sequence (DNA): TGTGCCAGCAGTTCGCGACGAGACCGGGAGCTGTTTTTT.